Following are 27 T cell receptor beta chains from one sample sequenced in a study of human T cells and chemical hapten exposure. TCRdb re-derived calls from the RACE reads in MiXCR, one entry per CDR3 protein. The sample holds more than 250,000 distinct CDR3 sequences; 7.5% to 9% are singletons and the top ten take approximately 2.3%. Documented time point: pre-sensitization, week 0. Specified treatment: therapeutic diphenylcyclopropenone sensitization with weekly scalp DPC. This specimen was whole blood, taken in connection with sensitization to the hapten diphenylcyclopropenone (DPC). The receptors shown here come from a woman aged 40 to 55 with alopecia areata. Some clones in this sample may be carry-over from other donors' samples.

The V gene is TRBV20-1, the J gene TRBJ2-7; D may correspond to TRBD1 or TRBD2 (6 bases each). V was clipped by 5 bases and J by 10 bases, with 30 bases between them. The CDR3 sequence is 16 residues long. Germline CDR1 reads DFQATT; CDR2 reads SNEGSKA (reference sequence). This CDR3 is CSARHSGAPLEGRQYF. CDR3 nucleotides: TGCAGTGCTCGACATTCGGGGGCGCCCTTGGAGGGTCGCCAGTACTTC.

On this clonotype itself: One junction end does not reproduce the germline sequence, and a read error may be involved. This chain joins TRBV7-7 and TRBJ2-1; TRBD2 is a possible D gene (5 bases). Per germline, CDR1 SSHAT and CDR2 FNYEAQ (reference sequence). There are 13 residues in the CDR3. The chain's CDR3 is CASSSVRGSEQFF. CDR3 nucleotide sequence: TGTGCTAGCAGCTCAGTACGGGGATCCGAGCAGTTCTTC.

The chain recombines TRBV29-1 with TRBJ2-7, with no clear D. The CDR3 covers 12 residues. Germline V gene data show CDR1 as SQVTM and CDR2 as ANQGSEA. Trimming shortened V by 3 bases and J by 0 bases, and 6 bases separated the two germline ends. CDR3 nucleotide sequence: TGCAGCGTTGACAGCAGCTCCTACGAGCAGTACTTC. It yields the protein CSVDSSSYEQYF.

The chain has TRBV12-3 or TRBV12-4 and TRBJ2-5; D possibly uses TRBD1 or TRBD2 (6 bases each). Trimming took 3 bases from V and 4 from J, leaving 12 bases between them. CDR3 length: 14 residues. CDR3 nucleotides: TGTGCCAGCAGTTTGTCGGGGGCCGCAGAGACCCAGTACTTC. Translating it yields CASSLSGAAETQYF.

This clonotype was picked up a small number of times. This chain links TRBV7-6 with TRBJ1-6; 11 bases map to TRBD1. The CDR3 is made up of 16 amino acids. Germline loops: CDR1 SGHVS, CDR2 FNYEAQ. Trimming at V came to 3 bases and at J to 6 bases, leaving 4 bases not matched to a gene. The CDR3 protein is CASSFGQGAGNSPLHF. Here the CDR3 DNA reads TGTGCCAGCAGCTTCGGACAGGGGGCCGGTAATTCACCCCTCCACTTT.

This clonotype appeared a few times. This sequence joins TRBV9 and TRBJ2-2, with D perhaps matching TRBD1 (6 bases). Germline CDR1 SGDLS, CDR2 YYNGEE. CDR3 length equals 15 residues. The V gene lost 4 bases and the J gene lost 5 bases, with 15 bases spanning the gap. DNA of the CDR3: TGTGCCAGCAGCCCACCAGGGGTTAGGACCGGGGAGCTGTTTTTT. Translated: CASSPPGVRTGELFF. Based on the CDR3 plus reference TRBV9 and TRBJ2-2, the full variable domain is DSGVTQTPKHLITATGQRVTLRCSPRSGDLSVYWYQQSLDQGLQFLIQYYNGEERAKGNILERFSAQQFPDLHSELNLSSLELGDSALYFCASSPPGVRTGELFFGEGSRLTVL.

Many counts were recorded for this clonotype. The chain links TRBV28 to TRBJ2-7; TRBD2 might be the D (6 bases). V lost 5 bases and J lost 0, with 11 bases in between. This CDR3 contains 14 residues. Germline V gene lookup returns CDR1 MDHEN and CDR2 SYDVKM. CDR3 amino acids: CASSTGLSSYEQYF. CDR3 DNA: TGTGCCAGCAGTACGGGACTTAGCTCCTACGAGCAGTACTTC.

The CDR3 nucleotides read TGTGCCAGCAGCTTAGTTGGAGGGAGCAACGAGCAGTACTTC. Its translation: CASSLVGGSNEQYF. This chain joins TRBV11-1 and TRBJ2-7; tentatively, D is TRBD2 (6 bases). The CDR3 runs 14 residues. The germline V gene has CDR1 SGHAT and CDR2 FQDESV (reference sequence). Trimming pared 1 base from V and 5 bases from J, leaving 12 bases between.

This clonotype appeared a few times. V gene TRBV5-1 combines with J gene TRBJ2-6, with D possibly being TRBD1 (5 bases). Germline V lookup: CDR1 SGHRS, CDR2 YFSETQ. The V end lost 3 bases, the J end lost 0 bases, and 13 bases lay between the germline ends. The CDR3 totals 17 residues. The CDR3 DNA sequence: TGCGCCAGCAGCTCGATTCGACAGAGCTCTGGGGCCAACGTCCTGACTTTC. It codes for CASSSIRQSSGANVLTF.

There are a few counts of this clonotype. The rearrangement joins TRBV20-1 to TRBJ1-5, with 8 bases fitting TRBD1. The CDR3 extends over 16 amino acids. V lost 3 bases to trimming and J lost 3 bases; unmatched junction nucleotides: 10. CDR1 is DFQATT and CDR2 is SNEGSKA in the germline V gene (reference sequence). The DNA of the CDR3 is TGCAGTGCTAGTCCGCCACCGACAGGGGCCAATCAGCCCCAGCATTTT. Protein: CSASPPPTGANQPQHF.

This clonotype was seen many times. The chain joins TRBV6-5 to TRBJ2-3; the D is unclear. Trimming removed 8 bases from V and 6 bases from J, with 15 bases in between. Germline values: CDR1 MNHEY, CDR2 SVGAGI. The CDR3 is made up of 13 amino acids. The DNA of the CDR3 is TGTGCCAGCCGCCTGACGTGGTCCGATACGCAGTATTTT. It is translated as CASRLTWSDTQYF.

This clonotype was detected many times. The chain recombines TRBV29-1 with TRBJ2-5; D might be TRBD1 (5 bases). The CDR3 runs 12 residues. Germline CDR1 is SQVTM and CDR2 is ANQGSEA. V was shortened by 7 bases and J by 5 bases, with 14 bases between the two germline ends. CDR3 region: CSAVTVGETQYF. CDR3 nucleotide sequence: TGCAGCGCTGTGACAGTAGGGGAGACCCAGTACTTC.

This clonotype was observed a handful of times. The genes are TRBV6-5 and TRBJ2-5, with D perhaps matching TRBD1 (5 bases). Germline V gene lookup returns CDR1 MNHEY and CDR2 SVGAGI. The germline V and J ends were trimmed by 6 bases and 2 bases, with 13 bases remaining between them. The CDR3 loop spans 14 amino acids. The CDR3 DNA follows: TGTGCCAGCAGGACCTCTAGGGGTCAAGAGACCCAGTACTTC. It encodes CASRTSRGQETQYF.

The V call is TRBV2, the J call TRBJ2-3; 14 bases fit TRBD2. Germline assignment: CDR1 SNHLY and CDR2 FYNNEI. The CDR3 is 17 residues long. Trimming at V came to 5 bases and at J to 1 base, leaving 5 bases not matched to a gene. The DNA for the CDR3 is TGTGCCAGCAGTACCGGGACTAGCGGGAGCGGCACAGATACGCAGTATTTT. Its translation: CASSTGTSGSGTDTQYF.

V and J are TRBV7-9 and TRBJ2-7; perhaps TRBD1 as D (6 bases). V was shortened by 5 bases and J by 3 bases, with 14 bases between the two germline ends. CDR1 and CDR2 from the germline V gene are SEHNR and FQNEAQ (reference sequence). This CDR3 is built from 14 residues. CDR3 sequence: CASSPRTEHYEQYF. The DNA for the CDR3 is TGTGCCAGCAGCCCGAGGACAGAACACTACGAGCAGTACTTC.

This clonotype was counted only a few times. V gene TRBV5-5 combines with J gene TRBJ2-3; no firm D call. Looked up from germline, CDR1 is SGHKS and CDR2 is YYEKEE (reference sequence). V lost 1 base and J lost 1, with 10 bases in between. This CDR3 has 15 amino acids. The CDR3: CASSLFSTRTDTQYF. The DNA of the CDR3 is TGTGCCAGCAGCTTGTTCTCCACCCGCACAGATACGCAGTATTTT.

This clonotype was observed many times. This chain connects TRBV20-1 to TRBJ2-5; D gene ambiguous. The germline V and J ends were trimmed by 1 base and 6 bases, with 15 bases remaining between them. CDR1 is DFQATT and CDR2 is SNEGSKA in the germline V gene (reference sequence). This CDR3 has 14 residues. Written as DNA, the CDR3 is TGCAGTGCTAGAGCCCCCCAGGCCGCGCAGACCCAGTACTTC. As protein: CSARAPQAAQTQYF.

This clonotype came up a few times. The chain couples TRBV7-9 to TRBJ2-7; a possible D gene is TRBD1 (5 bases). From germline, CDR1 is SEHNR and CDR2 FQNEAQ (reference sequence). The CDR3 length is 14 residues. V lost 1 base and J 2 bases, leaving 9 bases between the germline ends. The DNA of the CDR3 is TGTGCCAGCAGCTTAGGGACAACCCCCTACGAGCAGTACTTC. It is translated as CASSLGTTPYEQYF.

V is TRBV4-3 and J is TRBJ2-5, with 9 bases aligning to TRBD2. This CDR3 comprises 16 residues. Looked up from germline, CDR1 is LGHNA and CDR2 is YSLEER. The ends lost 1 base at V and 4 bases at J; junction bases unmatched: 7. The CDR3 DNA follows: TGCGCCAGCAGCCAAGGCGCGCTAGCGGGATTAGAGACCCAGTACTTC. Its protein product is CASSQGALAGLETQYF.

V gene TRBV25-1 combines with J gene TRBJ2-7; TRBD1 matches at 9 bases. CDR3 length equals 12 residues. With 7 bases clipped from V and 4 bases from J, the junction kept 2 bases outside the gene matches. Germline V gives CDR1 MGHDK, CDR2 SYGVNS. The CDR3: CASTGTGYEQYF. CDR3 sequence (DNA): TGTGCCAGCACCGGGACAGGGTACGAGCAGTACTTC.

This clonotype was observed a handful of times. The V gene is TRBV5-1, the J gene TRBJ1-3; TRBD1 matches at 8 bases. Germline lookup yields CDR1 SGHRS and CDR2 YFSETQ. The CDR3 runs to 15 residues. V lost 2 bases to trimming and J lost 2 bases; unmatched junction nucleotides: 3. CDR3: CASSLTGGTGNTIYF. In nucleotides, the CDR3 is TGCGCCAGCAGCTTAACAGGGGGTACTGGAAACACCATATATTTT.

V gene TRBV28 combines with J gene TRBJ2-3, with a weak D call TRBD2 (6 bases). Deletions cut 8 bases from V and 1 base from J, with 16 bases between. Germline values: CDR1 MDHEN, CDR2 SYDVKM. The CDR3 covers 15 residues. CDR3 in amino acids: CASGRARRGTDTQYF. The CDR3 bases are TGTGCCAGCGGTCGCGCAAGGAGGGGCACAGATACGCAGTATTTT.

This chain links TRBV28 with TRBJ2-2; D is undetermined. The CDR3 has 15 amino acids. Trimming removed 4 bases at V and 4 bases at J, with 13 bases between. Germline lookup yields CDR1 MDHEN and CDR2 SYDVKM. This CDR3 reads CASSSAARSTGELFF. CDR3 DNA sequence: TGTGCCAGCAGTTCGGCGGCCCGGTCCACCGGGGAGCTGTTTTTT.

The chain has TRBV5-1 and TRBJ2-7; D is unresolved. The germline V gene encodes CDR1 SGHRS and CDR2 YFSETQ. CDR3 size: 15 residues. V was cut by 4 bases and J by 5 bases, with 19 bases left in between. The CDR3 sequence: CASSPPNPSPHEQYF. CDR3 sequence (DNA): TGCGCCAGCAGCCCTCCTAACCCTTCTCCTCACGAGCAGTACTTC. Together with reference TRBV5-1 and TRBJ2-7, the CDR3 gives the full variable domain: KAGVTQTPRYLIKTRGQQVTLSCSPISGHRSVSWYQQTPGQGLQFLFEYFSETQRNKGNFPGRFSGRQFSNSRSEMNVSTLELGDSALYLCASSPPNPSPHEQYFGPGTRLTVT.

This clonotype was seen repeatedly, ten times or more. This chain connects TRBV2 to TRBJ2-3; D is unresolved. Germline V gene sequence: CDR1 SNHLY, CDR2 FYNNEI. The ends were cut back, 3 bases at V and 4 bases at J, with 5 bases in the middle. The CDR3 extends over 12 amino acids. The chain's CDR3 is CASSDPPDTQYF. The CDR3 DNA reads TGTGCCAGCAGTGATCCGCCAGATACGCAGTATTTT.

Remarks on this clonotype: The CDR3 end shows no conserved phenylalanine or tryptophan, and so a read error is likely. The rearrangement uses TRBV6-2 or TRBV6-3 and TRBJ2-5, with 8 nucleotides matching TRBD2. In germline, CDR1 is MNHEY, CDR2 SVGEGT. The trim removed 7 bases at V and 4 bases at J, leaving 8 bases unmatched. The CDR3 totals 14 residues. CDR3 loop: CASTHVLAGETQYS. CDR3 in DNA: TGTGCCAGCACCCACGTGCTAGCGGGAGAGACCCAGTACTCC.

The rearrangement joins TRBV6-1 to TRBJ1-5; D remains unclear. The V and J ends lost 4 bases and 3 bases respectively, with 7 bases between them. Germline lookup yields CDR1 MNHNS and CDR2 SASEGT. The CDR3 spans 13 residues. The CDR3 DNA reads TGTGCCAGCAGTGTAACCATCAATCAGCCCCAGCATTTT. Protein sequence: CASSVTINQPQHF.